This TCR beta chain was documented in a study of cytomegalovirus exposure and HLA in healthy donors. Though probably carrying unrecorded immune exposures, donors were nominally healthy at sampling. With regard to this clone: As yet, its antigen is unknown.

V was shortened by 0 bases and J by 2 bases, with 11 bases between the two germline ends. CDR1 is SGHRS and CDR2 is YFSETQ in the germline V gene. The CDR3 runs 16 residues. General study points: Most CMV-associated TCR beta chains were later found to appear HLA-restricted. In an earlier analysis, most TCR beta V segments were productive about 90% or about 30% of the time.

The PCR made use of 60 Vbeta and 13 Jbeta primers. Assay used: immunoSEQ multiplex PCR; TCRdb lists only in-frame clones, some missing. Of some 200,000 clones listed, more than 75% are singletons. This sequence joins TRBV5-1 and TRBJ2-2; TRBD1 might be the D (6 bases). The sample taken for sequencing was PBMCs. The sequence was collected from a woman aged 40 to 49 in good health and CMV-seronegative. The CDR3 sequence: CASSLGTGINTGELFF. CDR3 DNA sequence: TGCGCCAGCAGCTTGGGAACAGGGATTAACACCGGGGAGCTGTTTTTT.